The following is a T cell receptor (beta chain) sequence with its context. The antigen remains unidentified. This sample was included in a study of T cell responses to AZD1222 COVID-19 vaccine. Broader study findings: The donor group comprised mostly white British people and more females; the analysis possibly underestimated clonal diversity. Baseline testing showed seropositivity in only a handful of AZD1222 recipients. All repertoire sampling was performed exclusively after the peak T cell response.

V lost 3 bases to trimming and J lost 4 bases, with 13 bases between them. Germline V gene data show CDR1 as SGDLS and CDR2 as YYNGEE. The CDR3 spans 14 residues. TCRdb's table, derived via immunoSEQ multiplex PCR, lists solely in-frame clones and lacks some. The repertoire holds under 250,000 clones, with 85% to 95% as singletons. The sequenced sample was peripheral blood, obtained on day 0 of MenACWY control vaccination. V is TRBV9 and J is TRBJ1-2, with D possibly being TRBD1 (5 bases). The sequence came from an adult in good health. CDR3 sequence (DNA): TGTGCCAGCAGCGCGGGACCCACTTCCTATGGCTACACCTTC. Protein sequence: CASSAGPTSYGYTF.